This T cell receptor (beta chain) was obtained from a study of beta chain features in type 1 diabetes. Worth noting for this clone: Its antigen is unknown.

CDR1 is SEHNR, CDR2 FQNEAQ, per germline (reference sequence). Losses at the gene ends were 2 bases for V and 7 bases for J; bases not matched to a gene: 1. CDR3 length: 13 amino acids. Study-wide results and caveats: Shorter TCRB CDR3s, moderately but significantly so, were found in Type 1 diabetes patients in all four CD4+ subsets.

By way of CD45RO/CCR7/CD25/CD127/CD95/CD27, the CD4+ regulatory, stem cell-like memory, central memory and naive cells were sorted. All of the sorted populations showed purity greater than 98%. The whole isolated RNA underwent reverse transcription, so sequencing captured expressed TCRB transcripts. Only in-frame clones appear in the TCRdb table, and some are missing; sequencing was by immunoSEQ multiplex PCR. The sample lists 250,000 to 300,000 clones, 24% occurring once. This receptor was obtained from a woman in her 30s with type 1 diabetes. The V call is TRBV7-9, the J call TRBJ2-2, with 7 positions matching TRBD2. The sequenced material came from naive CD4+ T cells from blood. The CDR3 protein is CASSLPGGGELFF. The CDR3 region has the DNA TGTGCCAGCAGCTTACCGGGAGGCGGGGAGCTGTTTTTT.